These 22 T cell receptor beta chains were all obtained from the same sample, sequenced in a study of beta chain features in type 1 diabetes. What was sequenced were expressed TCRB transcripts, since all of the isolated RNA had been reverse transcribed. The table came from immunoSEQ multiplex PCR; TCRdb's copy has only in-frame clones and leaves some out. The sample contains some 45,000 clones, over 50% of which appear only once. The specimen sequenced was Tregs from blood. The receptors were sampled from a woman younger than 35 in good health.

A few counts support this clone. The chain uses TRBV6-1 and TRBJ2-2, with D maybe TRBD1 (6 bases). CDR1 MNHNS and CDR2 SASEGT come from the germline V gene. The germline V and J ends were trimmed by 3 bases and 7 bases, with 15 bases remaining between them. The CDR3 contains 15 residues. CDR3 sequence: CASSDWGQVSGELFF. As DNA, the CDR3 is TGTGCCAGCAGTGATTGGGGACAAGTCAGCGGGGAGCTGTTTTTT.

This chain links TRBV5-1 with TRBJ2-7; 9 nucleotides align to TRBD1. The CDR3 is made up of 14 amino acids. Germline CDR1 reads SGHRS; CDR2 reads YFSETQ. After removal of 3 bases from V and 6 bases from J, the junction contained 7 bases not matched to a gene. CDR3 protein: CASSWTGTGSEQYF. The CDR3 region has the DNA TGCGCCAGCAGCTGGACCGGGACAGGGAGCGAGCAGTACTTC.

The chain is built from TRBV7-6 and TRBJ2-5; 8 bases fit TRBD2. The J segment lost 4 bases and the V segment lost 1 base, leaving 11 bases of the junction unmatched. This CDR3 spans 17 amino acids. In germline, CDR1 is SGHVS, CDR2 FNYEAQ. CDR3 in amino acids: CASSLESGLGWGETQYF. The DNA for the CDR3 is TGTGCCAGCAGCTTAGAGTCGGGACTAGGTTGGGGAGAGACCCAGTACTTC.

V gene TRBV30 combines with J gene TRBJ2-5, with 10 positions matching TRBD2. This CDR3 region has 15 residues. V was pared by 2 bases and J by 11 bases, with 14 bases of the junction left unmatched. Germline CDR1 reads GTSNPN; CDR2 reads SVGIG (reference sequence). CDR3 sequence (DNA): TGTGCCTGGAGTCCGCTAGCGGGAGTCTCCTACAAGCAGTACTTC. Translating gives CAWSPLAGVSYKQYF. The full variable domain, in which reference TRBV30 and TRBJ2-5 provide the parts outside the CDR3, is SQTIHQWPATLVQPVGSPLSLECTVEGTSNPNLYWYRQAAGRGLQLLFYSVGIGQISSEVPQNLSASRPQDRQFILSSKKLLLSDSGFYLCAWSPLAGVSYKQYFGPGTRLLVL.

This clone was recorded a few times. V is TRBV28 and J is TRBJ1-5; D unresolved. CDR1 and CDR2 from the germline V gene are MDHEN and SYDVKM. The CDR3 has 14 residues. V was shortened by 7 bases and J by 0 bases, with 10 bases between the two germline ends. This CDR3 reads CASTRDISNQPQHF. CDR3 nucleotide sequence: TGTGCCAGCACCCGTGACATTAGCAATCAGCCCCAGCATTTT.

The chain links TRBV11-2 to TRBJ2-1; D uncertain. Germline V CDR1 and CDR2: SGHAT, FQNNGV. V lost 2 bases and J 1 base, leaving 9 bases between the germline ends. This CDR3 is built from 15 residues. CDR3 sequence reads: CASSLSRMSYNEQFF. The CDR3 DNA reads TGTGCCAGCAGCTTAAGTAGAATGTCCTACAATGAGCAGTTCTTC.

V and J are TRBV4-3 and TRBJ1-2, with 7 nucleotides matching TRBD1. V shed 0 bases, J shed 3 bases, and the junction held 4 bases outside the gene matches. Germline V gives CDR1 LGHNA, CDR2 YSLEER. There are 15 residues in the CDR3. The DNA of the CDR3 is TGCGCCAGCAGCCAAGATTTGGGGACAGACTATGGCTACACCTTC. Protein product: CASSQDLGTDYGYTF.

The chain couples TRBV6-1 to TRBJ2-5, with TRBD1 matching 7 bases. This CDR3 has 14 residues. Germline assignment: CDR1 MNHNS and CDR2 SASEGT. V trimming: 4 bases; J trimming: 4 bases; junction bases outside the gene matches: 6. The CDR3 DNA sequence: TGTGCCAGCAGTGGGGACAGTAGAAGAGAGACCCAGTACTTC. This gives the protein CASSGDSRRETQYF.

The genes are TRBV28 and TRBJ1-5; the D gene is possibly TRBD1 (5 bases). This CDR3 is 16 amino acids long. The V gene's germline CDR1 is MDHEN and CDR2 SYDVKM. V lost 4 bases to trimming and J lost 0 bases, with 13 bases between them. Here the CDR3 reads CASSSTYRYSNQPQHF. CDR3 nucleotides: TGTGCCAGCAGTTCAACATACAGGTATAGCAATCAGCCCCAGCATTTT. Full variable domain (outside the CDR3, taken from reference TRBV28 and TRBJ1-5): DVKVTQSSRYLVKRTGEKVFLECVQDMDHENMFWYRQDPGLGLRLIYFSYDVKMKEKGDIPEGYSVSREKKERFSLILESASTNQTSMYLCASSSTYRYSNQPQHFGDGTRLSIL.

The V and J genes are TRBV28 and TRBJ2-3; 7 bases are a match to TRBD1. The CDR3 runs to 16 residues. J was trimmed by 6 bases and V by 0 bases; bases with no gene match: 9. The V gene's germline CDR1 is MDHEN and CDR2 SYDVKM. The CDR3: CASSLWRGGRSDTQYF. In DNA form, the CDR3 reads TGTGCCAGCAGTTTATGGCGAGGGGGCAGGTCGGATACGCAGTATTTT.

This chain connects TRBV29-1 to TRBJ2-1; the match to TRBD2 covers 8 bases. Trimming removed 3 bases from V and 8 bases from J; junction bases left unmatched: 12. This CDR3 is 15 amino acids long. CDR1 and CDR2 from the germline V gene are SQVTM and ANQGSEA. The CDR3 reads CSVDMGLGRHDEQFF. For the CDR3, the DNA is TGCAGCGTTGACATGGGACTAGGAAGGCACGATGAGCAGTTCTTC.

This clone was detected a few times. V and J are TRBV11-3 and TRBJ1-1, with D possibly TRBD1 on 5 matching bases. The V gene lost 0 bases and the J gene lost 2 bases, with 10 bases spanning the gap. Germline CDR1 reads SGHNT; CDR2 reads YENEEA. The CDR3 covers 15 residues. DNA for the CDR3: TGTGCCAGCAGCTTAGATTCCGGGACTAACACTGAAGCTTTCTTT. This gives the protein CASSLDSGTNTEAFF.

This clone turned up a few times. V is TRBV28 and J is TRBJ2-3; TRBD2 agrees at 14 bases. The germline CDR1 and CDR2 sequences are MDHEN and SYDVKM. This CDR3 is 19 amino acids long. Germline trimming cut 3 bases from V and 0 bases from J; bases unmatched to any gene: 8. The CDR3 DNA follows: TGTGCCAGCAGTTTCCGGGGACTAGCGGGAGTCCGTAGCACAGATACGCAGTATTTT. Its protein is CASSFRGLAGVRSTDTQYF. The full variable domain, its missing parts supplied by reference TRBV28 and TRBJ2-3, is DVKVTQSSRYLVKRTGEKVFLECVQDMDHENMFWYRQDPGLGLRLIYFSYDVKMKEKGDIPEGYSVSREKKERFSLILESASTNQTSMYLCASSFRGLAGVRSTDTQYFGPGTRLTVL.

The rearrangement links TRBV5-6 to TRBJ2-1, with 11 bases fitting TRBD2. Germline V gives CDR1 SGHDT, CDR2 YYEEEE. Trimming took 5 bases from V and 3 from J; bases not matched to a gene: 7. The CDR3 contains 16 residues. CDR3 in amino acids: CASSRGTSGFYNEQFF. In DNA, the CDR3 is TGTGCCAGCAGTAGAGGGACTAGCGGATTCTACAATGAGCAGTTCTTC. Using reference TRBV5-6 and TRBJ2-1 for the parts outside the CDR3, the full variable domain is DAGVTQSPTHLIKTRGQQVTLRCSPKSGHDTVSWYQQALGQGPQFIFQYYEEEERQRGNFPDRFSGHQFPNYSSELNVNALLLGDSALYLCASSRGTSGFYNEQFFGPGTRLTVL.

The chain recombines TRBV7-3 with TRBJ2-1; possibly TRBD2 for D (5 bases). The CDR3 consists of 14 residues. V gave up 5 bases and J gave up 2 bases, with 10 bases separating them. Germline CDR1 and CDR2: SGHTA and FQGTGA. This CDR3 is CASSPGSTYNEQFF. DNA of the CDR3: TGTGCCAGCAGCCCGGGATCCACCTACAATGAGCAGTTCTTC.

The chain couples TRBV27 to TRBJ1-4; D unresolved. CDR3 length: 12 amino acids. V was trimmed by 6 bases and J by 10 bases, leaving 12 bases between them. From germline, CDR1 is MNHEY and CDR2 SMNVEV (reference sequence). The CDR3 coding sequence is TGTGCCAGCAGCAGGCCCCTGGGAAAACTGTTTTTT. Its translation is CASSRPLGKLFF.

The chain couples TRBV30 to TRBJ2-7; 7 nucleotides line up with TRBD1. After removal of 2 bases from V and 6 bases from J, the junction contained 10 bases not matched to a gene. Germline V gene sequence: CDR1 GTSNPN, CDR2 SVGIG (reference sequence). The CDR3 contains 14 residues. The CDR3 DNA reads TGTGCCTGGAGTTTGACAGGGAGTAAGGCCGAGCAGTACTTC. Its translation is CAWSLTGSKAEQYF.

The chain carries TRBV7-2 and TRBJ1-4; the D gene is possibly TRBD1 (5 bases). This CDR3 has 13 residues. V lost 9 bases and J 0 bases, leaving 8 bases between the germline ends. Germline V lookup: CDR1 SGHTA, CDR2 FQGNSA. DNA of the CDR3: TGTGCCAGTTCGACAGCAACTAATGAAAAACTGTTTTTT. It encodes CASSTATNEKLFF.

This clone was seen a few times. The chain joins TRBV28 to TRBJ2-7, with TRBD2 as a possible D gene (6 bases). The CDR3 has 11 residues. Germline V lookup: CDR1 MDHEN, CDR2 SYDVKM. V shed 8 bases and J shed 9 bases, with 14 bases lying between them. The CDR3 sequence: CASRGLGGQYF. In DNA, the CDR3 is TGTGCCAGCCGGGGGTTAGGAGGGCAGTACTTC. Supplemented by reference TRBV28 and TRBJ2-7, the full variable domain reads DVKVTQSSRYLVKRTGEKVFLECVQDMDHENMFWYRQDPGLGLRLIYFSYDVKMKEKGDIPEGYSVSREKKERFSLILESASTNQTSMYLCASRGLGGQYFGPGTRLTVT.

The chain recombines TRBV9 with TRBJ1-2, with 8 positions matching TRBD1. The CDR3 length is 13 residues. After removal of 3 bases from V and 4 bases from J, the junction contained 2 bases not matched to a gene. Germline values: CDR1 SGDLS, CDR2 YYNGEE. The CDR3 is CASSGQGIYGYTF. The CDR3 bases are TGTGCCAGCAGCGGACAGGGGATCTATGGCTACACCTTC.

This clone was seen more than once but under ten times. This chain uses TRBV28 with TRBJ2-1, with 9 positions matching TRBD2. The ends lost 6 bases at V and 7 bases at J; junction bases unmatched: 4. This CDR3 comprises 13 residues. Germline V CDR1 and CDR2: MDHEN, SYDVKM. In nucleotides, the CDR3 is TGTGCCAGCAGGAATAGCGGGAGTAATGAGCAGTTCTTC. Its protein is CASRNSGSNEQFF. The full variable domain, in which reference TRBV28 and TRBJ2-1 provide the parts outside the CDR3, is DVKVTQSSRYLVKRTGEKVFLECVQDMDHENMFWYRQDPGLGLRLIYFSYDVKMKEKGDIPEGYSVSREKKERFSLILESASTNQTSMYLCASRNSGSNEQFFGPGTRLTVL.

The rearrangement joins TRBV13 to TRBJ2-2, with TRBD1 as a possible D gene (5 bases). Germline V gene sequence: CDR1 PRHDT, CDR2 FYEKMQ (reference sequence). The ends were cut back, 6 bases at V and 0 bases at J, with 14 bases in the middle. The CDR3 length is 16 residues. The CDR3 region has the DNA TGTGCCAGCAGTCGCCGGACACAAGCGAACACCGGGGAGCTGTTTTTT. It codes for CASSRRTQANTGELFF.